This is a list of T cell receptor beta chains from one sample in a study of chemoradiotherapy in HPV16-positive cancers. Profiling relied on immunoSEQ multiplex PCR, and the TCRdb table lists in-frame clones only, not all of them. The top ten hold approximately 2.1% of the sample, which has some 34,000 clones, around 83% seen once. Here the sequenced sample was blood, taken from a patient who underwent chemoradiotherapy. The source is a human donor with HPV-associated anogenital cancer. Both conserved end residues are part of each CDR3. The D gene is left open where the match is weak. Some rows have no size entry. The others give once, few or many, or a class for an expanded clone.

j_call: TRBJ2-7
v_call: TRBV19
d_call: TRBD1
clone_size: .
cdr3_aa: CASSIGQGFGEQYF
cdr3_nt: TGTGCCAGTAGTATTGGACAGGGCTTCGGCGAGCAGTACTTC

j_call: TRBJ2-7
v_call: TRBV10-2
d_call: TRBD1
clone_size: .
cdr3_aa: CASSWDRVYEQYF
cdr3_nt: TGCGCCAGCAGTTGGGACAGGGTCTACGAGCAGTACTTC

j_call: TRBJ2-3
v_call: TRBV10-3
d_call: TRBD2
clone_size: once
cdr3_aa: CAISESEKGLAGGDTQYF
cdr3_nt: TGTGCCATCAGTGAGTCGGAGAAGGGACTAGCGGGGGGAGATACGCAGTATTTT

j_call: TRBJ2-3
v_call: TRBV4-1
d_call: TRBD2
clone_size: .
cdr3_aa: CASSPSGTSGGFTDTQYF
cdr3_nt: TGCGCCAGCAGCCCCTCCGGGACTAGCGGGGGATTCACAGATACGCAGTATTTT

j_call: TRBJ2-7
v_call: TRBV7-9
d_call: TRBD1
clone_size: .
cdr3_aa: CASSLDRGYEQYF
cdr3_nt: TGTGCCAGCAGCTTAGACAGGGGCTACGAGCAGTACTTC

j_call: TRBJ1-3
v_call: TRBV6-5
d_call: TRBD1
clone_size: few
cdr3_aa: CASREQGYGNTIYF
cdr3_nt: TGTGCCAGCAGGGAACAGGGGTACGGAAACACCATATATTTT

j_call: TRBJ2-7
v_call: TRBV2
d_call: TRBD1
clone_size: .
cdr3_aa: CASRSTGVSYEQYF
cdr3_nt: TGTGCCAGCAGGTCGACAGGGGTCTCCTACGAGCAGTACTTC

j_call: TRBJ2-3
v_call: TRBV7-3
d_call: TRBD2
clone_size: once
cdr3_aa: CASGLGREVGHTDTQYF
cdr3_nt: TGTGCCAGCGGACTTGGGCGGGAGGTCGGGCACACAGATACGCAGTATTTT

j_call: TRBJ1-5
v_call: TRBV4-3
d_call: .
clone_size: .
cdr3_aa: CASSQDLGQPQHF
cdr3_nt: TGCGCCAGCAGCCAAGATCTTGGGCAGCCCCAGCATTTT

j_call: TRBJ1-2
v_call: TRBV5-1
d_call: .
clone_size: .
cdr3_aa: CASSFSGDNIGYGYTF
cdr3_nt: TGCGCCAGCAGCTTTTCAGGGGACAATATAGGCTATGGCTACACCTTC

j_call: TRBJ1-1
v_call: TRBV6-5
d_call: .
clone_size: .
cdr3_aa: CASSSLGTTRLF
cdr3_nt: TGTGCCAGCAGTTCTCTGGGGACAACGAGGCTCTTT

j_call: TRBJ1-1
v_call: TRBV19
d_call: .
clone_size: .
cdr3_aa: CASRDPRGVGDTEAFF
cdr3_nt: TGTGCCAGTAGGGATCCCCGGGGGGTCGGTGACACTGAAGCTTTCTTT

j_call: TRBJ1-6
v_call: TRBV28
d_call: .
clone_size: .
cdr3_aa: CASSLGFGSYNSPLHF
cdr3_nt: TGTGCCAGCAGTCTTGGTTTTGGCTCCTATAATTCACCCCTCCACTTT

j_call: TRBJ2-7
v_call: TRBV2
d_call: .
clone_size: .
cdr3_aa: CASKGTGSYEQYF
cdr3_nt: TGTGCCAGCAAAGGCACGGGCTCCTACGAGCAGTACTTC

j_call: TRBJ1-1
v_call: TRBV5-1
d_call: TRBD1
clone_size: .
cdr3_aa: CASSLERDREAFF
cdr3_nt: TGCGCCAGCAGCTTAGAACGGGACAGAGAAGCTTTCTTT

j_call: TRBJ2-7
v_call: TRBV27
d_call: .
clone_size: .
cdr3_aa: CASSTRGGGNEQYF
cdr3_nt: TGTGCCAGCAGCACAAGGGGGGGAGGGAACGAGCAGTACTTC

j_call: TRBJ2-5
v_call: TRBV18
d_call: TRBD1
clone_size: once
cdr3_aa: CASSPNSGTGGGETQYF
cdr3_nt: TGTGCCAGCTCACCAAACTCTGGGACAGGGGGAGGAGAGACCCAGTACTTC

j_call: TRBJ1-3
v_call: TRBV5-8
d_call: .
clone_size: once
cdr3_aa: CASSLGPTNSGNTIYF
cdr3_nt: TGTGCCAGCAGCTTGGGACCCACTAACTCTGGAAACACCATATATTTT

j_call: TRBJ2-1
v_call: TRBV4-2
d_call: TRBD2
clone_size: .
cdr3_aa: CASSQEGASGGYNEQFF
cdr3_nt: TGTGCCAGCAGCCAAGAAGGAGCTAGCGGGGGGTACAATGAGCAGTTCTTC

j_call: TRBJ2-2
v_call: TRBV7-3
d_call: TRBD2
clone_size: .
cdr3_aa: CASSPQLAGAGELFF
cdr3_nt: TGTGCCAGCAGCCCTCAACTAGCGGGGGCCGGGGAGCTGTTTTTT

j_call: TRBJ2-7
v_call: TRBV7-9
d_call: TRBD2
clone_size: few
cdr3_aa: CASSLSGTSENEQYF
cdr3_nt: TGTGCCAGCAGCTTGAGCGGGACCTCTGAAAACGAGCAGTACTTC

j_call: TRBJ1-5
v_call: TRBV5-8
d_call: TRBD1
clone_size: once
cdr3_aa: CASSLVQGIGQPQHF
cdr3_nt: TGTGCCAGCAGCTTGGTACAGGGGATTGGACAGCCCCAGCATTTT

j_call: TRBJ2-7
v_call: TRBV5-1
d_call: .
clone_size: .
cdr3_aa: CASSLERTANSYEQYF
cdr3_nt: TGCGCCAGCAGCTTGGAGAGGACAGCTAACTCCTACGAGCAGTACTTC

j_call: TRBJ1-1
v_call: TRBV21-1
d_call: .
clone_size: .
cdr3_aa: CASSKGRQGKNTEAFF
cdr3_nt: TGTGCCAGCAGCAAAGGTCGACAGGGGAAGAACACTGAAGCTTTCTTT

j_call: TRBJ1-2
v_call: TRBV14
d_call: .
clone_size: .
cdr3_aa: CASSQDWQLGSNHGYTF
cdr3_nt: TGTGCCAGCAGCCAAGATTGGCAGTTGGGATCTAATCATGGCTACACCTTC

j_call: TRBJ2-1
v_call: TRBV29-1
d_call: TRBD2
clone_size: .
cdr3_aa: CSVLTSGGSNEQFF
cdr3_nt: TGCAGCGTCTTGACTAGCGGGGGGTCTAATGAGCAGTTCTTC

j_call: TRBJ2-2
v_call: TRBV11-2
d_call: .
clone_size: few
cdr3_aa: CASRPGDGRTNTGELFF
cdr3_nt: TGTGCCAGCAGACCCGGGGACGGACGGACAAACACCGGGGAGCTGTTTTTT